The 5 T cell receptor beta chains given below trace back to one sample, sequenced in a study of brain T cells in children with intractable seizures (dated by TCRdb to the early 2020s). The time point label here, explained by the study, means: blood from clinic visit 5 months post-surgery; TSC patient then seizure free. Receptors were amplified or captured by the immunoSEQ multiplex PCR assay. In its TCRdb copy, this immuneACCESS table keeps in-frame sequences only and misses some clones. Where compared with another copy, unresolved V genes explain less than half of these, and the others have no known cause. The sample table contains 300,000 to 400,000 clones; only one count was recorded for over 90% of them. 4.5% to 7% of the sample rests with the top ten. The sample was peripheral blood, taken more than 4 months after surgery. These receptor sequences come from a boy in the first two years of life with tuberous sclerosis and intractable seizures.

The chain links TRBV7-2 to TRBJ2-1, with D possibly matching TRBD1 (7 bases). The CDR3 length is 15 residues. The V gene's germline CDR1 is SGHTA and CDR2 FQGNSA. V lost 4 bases and J 6 bases, leaving 16 bases between the germline ends. The DNA for the CDR3 is TGTGCCAGCAGCTCCATATCAGGGGGAGGCAATGAGCAGTTCTTC. It specifies CASSSISGGGNEQFF. The whole variable domain, remainder taken from reference TRBV7-2 and TRBJ2-1, is GAGVSQSPSNKVTEKGKDVELRCDPISGHTALYWYRQSLGQGLEFLIYFQGNSAPDKSGLPSDRFSAERTGGSVSTLTIQRTQQEDSAVYLCASSSISGGGNEQFFGPGTRLTVL.

The genes are TRBV19 and TRBJ1-1, with unresolved D. Germline V gene data show CDR1 as LNHDA and CDR2 as SQIVND (reference sequence). This CDR3 has 15 residues. V shed 3 bases and J shed 2 bases, with 13 bases lying between them. CDR3 region: CASSMPPPYNTEAFF. The CDR3 bases are TGTGCCAGTAGTATGCCCCCCCCTTATAACACTGAAGCTTTCTTT. The whole variable domain, remainder taken from reference TRBV19 and TRBJ1-1, is DGGITQSPKYLFRKEGQNVTLSCEQNLNHDAMYWYRQDPGQGLRLIYYSQIVNDFQKGDIAEGYSVSREKKESFPLTVTSAQKNPTAFYLCASSMPPPYNTEAFFGQGTRLTVV.

The chain employs TRBV7-9 and TRBJ1-1; no definite D call. The length of the CDR3 is 16 residues. Per the germline V gene, CDR1 is SEHNR and CDR2 is FQNEAQ (reference sequence). V was trimmed by 2 bases and J by 0 bases, leaving 13 bases between them. The CDR3 DNA reads TGTGCCAGCAGCTTATCCCCCGGGCCGATGAACACTGAAGCTTTCTTT. This translates into CASSLSPGPMNTEAFF.

This chain connects TRBV7-2 to TRBJ1-1; D not certain. Germline V CDR1 and CDR2: SGHTA, FQGNSA. V was cut by 3 bases and J by 1 base, with 9 bases left in between. The CDR3 contains 14 residues. The DNA for the CDR3 is TGTGCCAGCAGCTTTCAGGACCCGAACACTGAAGCTTTCTTT. Translated: CASSFQDPNTEAFF. The full variable domain, rest sourced from reference TRBV7-2 and TRBJ1-1, is GAGVSQSPSNKVTEKGKDVELRCDPISGHTALYWYRQSLGQGLEFLIYFQGNSAPDKSGLPSDRFSAERTGGSVSTLTIQRTQQEDSAVYLCASSFQDPNTEAFFGQGTRLTVV.

DNA of the CDR3: TGTGCCAGCAGCCTACAGGGTGGGGATGAAAAACTGTTTTTT. Translation: CASSLQGGDEKLFF. The chain links TRBV5-4 to TRBJ1-4, with a possible D match to TRBD1 (6 bases). This CDR3 region has 14 residues. Trimming took 4 bases from V and 6 from J, leaving 13 bases between them. The germline gives CDR1 SGHNT, CDR2 YYREEE (reference sequence).